This T cell receptor beta chain was sequenced for a study of shared clonotypes between healthy human individuals (dated by TCRdb to 2018 to 2021). Background for the entire study: The cohort comprised a couple of women and a few men aged 18 to 49 years. Different laboratories and diverse techniques were used to prepare libraries and sequence TCR repertoires, to increase sequencing depth and limit assay-specific biases. To estimate repertoire size and how much clonotype sharing occurs between individuals, the study deeply sequenced the blood TCR repertoires of roughly 5 healthy adults. Per donor, three plates each were used for CD4 naive and CD4 memory, two for CD8 naive, and one for CD8 memory. Per donor, leukapheresis produced somewhere between about 0.85 and 8.9 billion PBMCs.

The germline V gene provides CDR1 SGHAT and CDR2 FQNNGV. Between the V and J ends, shortened by 1 base and 5 bases respectively, the junction contains 11 bases. Including the terminal cysteine and phenylalanine, the CDR3 comprises 14 residues. CDR3 DNA is the only sequence kept; it has 42 bases, read in frame from the first base. CD8 naive samples consisted of CD45RO-negative cells that were positively selected for CCR7, yielding a CD45RA+CCR7+ population without TemRA cells. Donors were healthy HIV-negative adults with no recently reported acute infections or vaccinations. All donors were Caucasian adults living in Nashville, Tennessee, USA. After blood collection by leukapheresis, PBMCs were isolated using Ficoll-Histopaque density gradient centrifugation and then cryopreserved in the vapor phase of liquid nitrogen. Analytical flow cytometry was used to check the purity and quantity of every magnetically sorted T cell population. Genomic DNA was isolated from every sorted fraction and measured by UV absorbance on a Nanodrop 2000c.

Beyond this particular receptor, the publication reports: Even with the large sequencing depth, rarefaction of the sorted-subset datasets indicated that sequencing was incomplete. Pairwise subsampling led to the expectation that sequencing depth would affect the degree of clonotype sharing among donors. Sharing across a handful of donors was observed for 5% to 6.5% of naive CD4, 3.5% of naive CD8, roughly 2.3% of memory CD4, and about 0.4% of memory CD8 clonotypes. The genetic and exposure-history diversity represented was limited by the small number of donors. Naive subsets generally had larger estimated clonotype richness than memory subsets. Sampling was restricted to blood, and TCR repertoires in tissues likely differ from the TCR repertoires found in blood. Higher generation probabilities were observed for clonotypes shared by all four sorted-subset donors than for non-shared clonotypes.

On this clone itself: What antigen it recognizes has not been identified. Per-nucleotide qualities are absent, and no much larger clonotype sits a single base away.

Using the deep immunoSEQ assay, multiplex PCR amplified TCR CDR3 regions from genomic DNA. Extracted genomic DNA from each cell subset was spread evenly across all wells of several immunoSEQ 96-well plates, with each plate serving as a replicate. For sorted subsets, each replicate PCR was loaded with about 0.2 ug genomic DNA, equivalent to approximately 27,000 T cell genomes. The purified libraries were quantified using a Qubit 3.0 fluorometer, sized with a Bioanalyzer 2100, and then quantified again using the KAPA Library Quantification kit. Every immunoSEQ 96-well plate was sequenced on a separate single-read 150-cycle Illumina NextSeq 550 flow cell. Turning to the authors' computational methods: The immunoSEQ output contained only junctional sequences without quality scores, so filtering could not match that applied to full-length reads. To assign V/J genes and CDR3, sequences were annotated using PyIR, a Python wrapper for IgBLAST v1.9, with IMGT germline references. Reads were removed for weak V/J assignments (E-value above 1e-6), missing CDR3, stop codons, out-of-frame junctions, or ambiguous translated residues. A V3J clonotype was defined by an identical inferred V gene, J gene, and CDR3 amino acid sequence. To compute the percentage overlap between repertoires, the number of shared unique clonotypes was divided by the size of the smaller repertoire. RTK rarefaction, the Chao1 estimator, and Recon v2.1 estimates of unobserved clonotypes were used to assess repertoire richness. OLGA was used to compute generation probabilities for all TCRbeta clonotypes that the gDNA method yielded from four donors. TCRdb's version of the immuneACCESS table is confined to in-frame rearrangements and falls short of the full clone set. An unresolved V gene accounts for under half of the shortfall where checked; the remainder is of unknown origin. V, J and clone size reflect that table, while D and trimming were determined from the DNA. The sample has about 2,100,000 clones on record, about 92% of them singletons. The top ten constitute approximately 1.7% of the sample.

The V and J genes are TRBV11-2 and TRBJ1-1, with TRBD1 as a weak D call on 5 bases. This clonotype was sampled from a young man in good health. Some clones in this sample may be carry-over from other donors' samples. Sequences were obtained from naive CD8+ T cells from PBMCs. The label giving this sample's cell subset or site can be read as: CD45RA+CCR7+. CDR3 loop: CASSLGAGQTEAFF. The DNA sequence is as follows: TGTGCCAGCAGCTTAGGGGCAGGGCAGACTGAAGCTTTCTTT.